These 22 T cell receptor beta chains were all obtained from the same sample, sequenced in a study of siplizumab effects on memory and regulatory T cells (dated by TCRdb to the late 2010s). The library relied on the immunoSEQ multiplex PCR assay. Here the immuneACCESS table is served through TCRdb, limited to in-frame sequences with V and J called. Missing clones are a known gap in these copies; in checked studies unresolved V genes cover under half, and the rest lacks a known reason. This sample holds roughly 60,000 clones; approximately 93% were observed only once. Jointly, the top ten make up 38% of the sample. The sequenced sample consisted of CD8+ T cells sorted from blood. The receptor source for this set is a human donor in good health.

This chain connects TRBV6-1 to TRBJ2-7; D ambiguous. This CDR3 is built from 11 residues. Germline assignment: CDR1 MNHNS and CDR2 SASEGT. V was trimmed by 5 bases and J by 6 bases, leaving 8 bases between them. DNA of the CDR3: TGTGCCAGCAGTTTTGGTGCCGAGCAGTACTTC. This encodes CASSFGAEQYF.

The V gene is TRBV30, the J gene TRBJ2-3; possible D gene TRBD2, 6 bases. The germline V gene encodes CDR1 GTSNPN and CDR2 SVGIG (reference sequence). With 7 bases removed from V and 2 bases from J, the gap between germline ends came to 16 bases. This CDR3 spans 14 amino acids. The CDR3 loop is CAFRRERFTDTQYF. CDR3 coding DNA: TGTGCCTTTAGACGGGAGCGATTCACAGATACGCAGTATTTT.

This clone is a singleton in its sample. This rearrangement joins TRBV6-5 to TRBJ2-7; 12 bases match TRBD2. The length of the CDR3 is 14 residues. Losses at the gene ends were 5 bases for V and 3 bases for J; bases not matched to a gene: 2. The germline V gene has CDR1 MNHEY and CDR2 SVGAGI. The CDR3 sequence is CASSPGLAGYEQYF. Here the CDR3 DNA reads TGTGCCAGCAGTCCGGGACTAGCGGGCTACGAGCAGTACTTC.

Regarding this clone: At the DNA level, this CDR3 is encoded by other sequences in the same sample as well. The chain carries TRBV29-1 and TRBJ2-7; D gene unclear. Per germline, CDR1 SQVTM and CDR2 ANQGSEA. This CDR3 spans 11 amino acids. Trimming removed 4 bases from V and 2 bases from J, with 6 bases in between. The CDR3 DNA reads TGCAGCGTTGTAACGGCCTACGAGCAGTACTTC. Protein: CSVVTAYEQYF.

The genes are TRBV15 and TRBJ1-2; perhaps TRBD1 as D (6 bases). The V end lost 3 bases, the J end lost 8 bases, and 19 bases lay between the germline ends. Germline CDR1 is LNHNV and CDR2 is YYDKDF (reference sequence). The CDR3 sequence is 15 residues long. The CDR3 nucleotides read TGTGCCACCAGCAGCCCAACCGAGCACGGGGGCGGCTACACCTTC. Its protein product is CATSSPTEHGGGYTF.

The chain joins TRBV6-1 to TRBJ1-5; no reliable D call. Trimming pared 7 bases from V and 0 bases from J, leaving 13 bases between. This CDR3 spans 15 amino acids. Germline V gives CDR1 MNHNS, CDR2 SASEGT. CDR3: CASKTETTSNQPQHF. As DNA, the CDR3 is TGTGCCAGCAAGACGGAGACCACTAGCAATCAGCCCCAGCATTTT.

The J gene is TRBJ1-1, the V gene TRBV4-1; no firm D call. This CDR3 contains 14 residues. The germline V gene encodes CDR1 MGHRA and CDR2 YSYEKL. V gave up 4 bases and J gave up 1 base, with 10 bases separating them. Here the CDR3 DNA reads TGCGCCAGCAGCCTTCGGCCTGCGAACACTGAAGCTTTCTTT. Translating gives CASSLRPANTEAFF.

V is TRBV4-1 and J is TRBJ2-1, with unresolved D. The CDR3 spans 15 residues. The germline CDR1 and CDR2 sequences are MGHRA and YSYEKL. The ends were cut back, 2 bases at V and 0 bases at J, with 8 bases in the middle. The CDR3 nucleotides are TGCGCCAGCAGCCAACGGCAGAGCTCCTACAATGAGCAGTTCTTC. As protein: CASSQRQSSYNEQFF.

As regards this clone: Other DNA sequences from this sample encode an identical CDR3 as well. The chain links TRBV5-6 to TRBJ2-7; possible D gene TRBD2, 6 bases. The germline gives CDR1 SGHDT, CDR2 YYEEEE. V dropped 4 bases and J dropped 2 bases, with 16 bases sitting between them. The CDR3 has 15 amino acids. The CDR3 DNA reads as TGTGCCAGCAGCCGTGGGGCTAGCGTAACCTACGAGCAGTACTTC. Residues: CASSRGASVTYEQYF. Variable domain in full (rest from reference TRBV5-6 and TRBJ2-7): DAGVTQSPTHLIKTRGQQVTLRCSPKSGHDTVSWYQQALGQGPQFIFQYYEEEERQRGNFPDRFSGHQFPNYSSELNVNALLLGDSALYLCASSRGASVTYEQYFGPGTRLTVT.

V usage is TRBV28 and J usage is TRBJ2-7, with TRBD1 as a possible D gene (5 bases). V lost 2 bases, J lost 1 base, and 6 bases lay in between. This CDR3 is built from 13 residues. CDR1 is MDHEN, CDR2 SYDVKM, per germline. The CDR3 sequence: CASSLQGSYEQYF. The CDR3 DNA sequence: TGTGCCAGCAGTTTACAGGGATCCTACGAGCAGTACTTC.

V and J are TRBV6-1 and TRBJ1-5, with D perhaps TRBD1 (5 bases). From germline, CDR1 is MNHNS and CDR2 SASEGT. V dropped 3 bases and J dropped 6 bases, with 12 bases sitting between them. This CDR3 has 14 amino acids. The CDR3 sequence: CASSDLGLTQPQHF. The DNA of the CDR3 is TGTGCCAGCAGTGATCTGGGACTCACTCAGCCCCAGCATTTT.

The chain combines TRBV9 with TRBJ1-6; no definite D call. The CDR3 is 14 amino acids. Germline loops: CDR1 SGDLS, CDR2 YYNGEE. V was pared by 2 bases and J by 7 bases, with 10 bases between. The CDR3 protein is CASSVGQDNSPLHF. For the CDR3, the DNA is TGTGCCAGCAGCGTGGGTCAGGACAATTCACCCCTCCACTTT.

CDR3 protein: CASRPGRSYEQYF. As DNA, the CDR3 is TGTGCCAGCAGGCCAGGCCGGTCCTACGAGCAGTACTTC. The chain uses TRBV6-5 and TRBJ2-7; D remains unclear. The CDR3 is 13 residues long. V was cut by 6 bases and J by 1 base, with 10 bases left in between. In germline, CDR1 is MNHEY, CDR2 SVGAGI.

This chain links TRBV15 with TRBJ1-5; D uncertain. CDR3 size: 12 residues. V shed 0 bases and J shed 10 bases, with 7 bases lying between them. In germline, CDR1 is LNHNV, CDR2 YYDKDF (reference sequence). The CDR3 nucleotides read TGTGCCACCAGCAGAGATGGGCCCCCCCAGCATTTT. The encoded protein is CATSRDGPPQHF. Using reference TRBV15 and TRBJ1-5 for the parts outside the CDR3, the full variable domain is DAMVIQNPRYQVTQFGKPVTLSCSQTLNHNVMYWYQQKSSQAPKLLFHYYDKDFNNEADTPDNFQSRRPNTSFCFLDIRSPGLGDTAMYLCATSRDGPPQHFGDGTRLSIL.

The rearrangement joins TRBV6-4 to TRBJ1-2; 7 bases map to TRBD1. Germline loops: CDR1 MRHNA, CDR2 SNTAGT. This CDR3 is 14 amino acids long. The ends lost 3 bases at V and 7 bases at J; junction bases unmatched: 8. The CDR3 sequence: CASSETETGFGYTF. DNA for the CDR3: TGTGCCAGCAGTGAAACCGAGACAGGGTTTGGCTACACCTTC.

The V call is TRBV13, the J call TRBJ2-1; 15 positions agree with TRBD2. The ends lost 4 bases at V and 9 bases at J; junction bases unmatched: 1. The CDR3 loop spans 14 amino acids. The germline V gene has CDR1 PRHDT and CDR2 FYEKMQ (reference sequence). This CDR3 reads CASSSGLAGGEQFF. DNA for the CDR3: TGTGCCAGCAGCTCGGGACTAGCGGGAGGTGAGCAGTTCTTC.

CDR3 DNA: TGTGCCAGCAGCTTATCCTCCGGGACTAGCGCAACAGATACGCAGTATTTT. Its translation is CASSLSSGTSATDTQYF. The chain is built from TRBV7-2 and TRBJ2-3, with 10 bases fitting TRBD2. The germline V gene encodes CDR1 SGHTA and CDR2 FQGNSA. The CDR3 is 17 residues long. The trim removed 2 bases at V and 3 bases at J, leaving 8 bases unmatched.

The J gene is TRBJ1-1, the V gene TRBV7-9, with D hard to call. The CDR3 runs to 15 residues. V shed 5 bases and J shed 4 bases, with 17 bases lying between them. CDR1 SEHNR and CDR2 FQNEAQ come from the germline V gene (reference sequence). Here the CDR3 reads CASSLIDRRSTEAFF. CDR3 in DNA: TGTGCCAGCAGCCTAATAGACCGGCGTAGCACTGAAGCTTTCTTT. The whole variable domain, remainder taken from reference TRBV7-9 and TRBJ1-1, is DTGVSQNPRHKITKRGQNVTFRCDPISEHNRLYWYRQTLGQGPEFLTYFQNEAQLEKSRLLSDRFSAERPKGSFSTLEIQRTEQGDSAMYLCASSLIDRRSTEAFFGQGTRLTVV.

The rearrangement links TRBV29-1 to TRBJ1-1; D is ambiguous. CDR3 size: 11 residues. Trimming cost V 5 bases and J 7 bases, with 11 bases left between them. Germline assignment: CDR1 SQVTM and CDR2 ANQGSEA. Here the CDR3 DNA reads TGCAGCGTTAAGCCACTGGATGAAGCTTTCTTT. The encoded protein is CSVKPLDEAFF.

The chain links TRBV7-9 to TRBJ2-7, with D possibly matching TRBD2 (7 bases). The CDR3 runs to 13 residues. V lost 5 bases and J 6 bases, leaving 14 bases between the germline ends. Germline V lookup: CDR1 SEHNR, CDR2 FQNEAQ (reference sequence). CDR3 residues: CASSPPGGSEQYF. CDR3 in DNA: TGTGCCAGCAGCCCACCGGGGGGCTCCGAGCAGTACTTC.

The CDR3 DNA sequence: TGCGCCAGCAGTGTGTCTGGTCCATCCTACGAGCAGTACTTC. This sequence encodes CASSVSGPSYEQYF. The gene calls are TRBV5-1 and TRBJ2-7; D unresolved. V dropped 5 bases and J dropped 1 base, with 13 bases sitting between them. The CDR3 runs 14 residues. Germline loops: CDR1 SGHRS, CDR2 YFSETQ. The full variable domain, its missing parts supplied by reference TRBV5-1 and TRBJ2-7, is KAGVTQTPRYLIKTRGQQVTLSCSPISGHRSVSWYQQTPGQGLQFLFEYFSETQRNKGNFPGRFSGRQFSNSRSEMNVSTLELGDSALYLCASSVSGPSYEQYFGPGTRLTVT.

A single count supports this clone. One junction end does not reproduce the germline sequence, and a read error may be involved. The CDR3 DNA reads as TGTGCCAACAGTTACGGGGGAGTGGAGACCCAGTACTTC. Translated: CANSYGGVETQYF. This sequence joins TRBV28 and TRBJ2-5, with D possibly TRBD2 on 6 matching bases. CDR1 MDHEN and CDR2 SYDVKM come from the germline V gene. The CDR3 runs 13 residues.